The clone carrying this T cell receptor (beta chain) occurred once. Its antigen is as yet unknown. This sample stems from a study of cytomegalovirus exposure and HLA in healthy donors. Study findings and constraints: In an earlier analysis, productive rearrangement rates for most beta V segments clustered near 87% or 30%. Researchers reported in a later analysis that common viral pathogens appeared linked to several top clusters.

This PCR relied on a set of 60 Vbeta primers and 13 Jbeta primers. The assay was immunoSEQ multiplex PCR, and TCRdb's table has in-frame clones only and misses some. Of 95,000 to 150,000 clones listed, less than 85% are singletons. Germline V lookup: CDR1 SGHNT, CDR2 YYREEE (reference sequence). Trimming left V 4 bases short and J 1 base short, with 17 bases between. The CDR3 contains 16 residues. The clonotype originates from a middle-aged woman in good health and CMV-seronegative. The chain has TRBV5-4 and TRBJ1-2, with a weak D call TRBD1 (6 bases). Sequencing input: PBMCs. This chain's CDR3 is CASSPWGGPNNYGYTF. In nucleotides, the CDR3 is TGTGCCAGCAGCCCTTGGGGGGGGCCCAATAACTATGGCTACACCTTC.